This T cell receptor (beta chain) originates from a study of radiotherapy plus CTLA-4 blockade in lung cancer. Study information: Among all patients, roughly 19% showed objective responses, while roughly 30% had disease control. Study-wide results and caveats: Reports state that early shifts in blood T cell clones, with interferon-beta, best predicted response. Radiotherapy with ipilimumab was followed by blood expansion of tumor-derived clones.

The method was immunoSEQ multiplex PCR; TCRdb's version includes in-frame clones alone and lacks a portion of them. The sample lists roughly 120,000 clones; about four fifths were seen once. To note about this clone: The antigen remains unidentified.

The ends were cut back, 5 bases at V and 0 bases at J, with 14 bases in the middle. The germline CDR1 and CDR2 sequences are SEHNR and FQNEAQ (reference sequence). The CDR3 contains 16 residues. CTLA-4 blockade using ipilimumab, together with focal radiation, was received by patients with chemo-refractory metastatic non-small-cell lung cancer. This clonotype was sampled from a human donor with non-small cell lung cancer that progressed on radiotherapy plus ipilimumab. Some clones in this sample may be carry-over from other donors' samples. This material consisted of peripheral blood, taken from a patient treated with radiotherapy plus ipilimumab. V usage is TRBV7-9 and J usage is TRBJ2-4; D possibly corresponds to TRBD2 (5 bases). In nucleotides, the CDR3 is TGTGCCAGCAGCCTTGGAGCCGGGGTAGCCAAAAACATTCAGTACTTC. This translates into CASSLGAGVAKNIQYF. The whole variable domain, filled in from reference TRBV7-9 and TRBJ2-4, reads DTGVSQNPRHKITKRGQNVTFRCDPISEHNRLYWYRQTLGQGPEFLTYFQNEAQLEKSRLLSDRFSAERPKGSFSTLEIQRTEQGDSAMYLCASSLGAGVAKNIQYFGAGTRLSVL.